The rows below give T cell receptor beta chains drawn from one sample of a study of blood T cell repertoires in COVID-19. TCRdb's table, derived via immunoSEQ multiplex PCR, lists solely in-frame clones and lacks some. The sample lists 50,000 to 60,000 clones, around 80% occurring once. Specimen: peripheral blood. All receptors derive from a human donor in a cohort sampled during active or convalescent COVID-19. Each CDR3 is given with its conserved first and last residue. Fields, in order: V gene, clone size, D gene, J gene, CDR3 protein, CDR3 DNA. D genes are given only for firm matches. Clone size is given for some rows only: seen once, a few or many times, or a class if the clone is expanded.

TRBV5-4	-	-	TRBJ1-2	CASTIGGVTNYGYTF	TGTGCCAGCACCATTGGGGGGGTTACAAACTATGGCTACACCTTC
TRBV10-1	-	-	TRBJ1-6	CASSGEVRRNSPLHF	TGCGCCAGCAGTGGGGAGGTAAGGAGGAATTCACCCCTCCACTTT
TRBV6-6	-	TRBD2	TRBJ2-7	CASSYSGGTYEQYF	TGTGCCAGCAGTTACTCCGGGGGGACCTACGAGCAGTACTTC
TRBV5-4	-	TRBD2	TRBJ2-3	CASSLGSGGTDTQYF	TGTGCCAGCAGCTTGGGTAGCGGGGGCACAGATACGCAGTATTTT
TRBV6-2/TRBV6-3	-	TRBD1	TRBJ2-7	CASSYVGTGFEQYF	TGTGCCAGCAGTTACGTCGGGACAGGGTTCGAGCAGTACTTC
TRBV7-8	-	-	TRBJ2-5	CASSFAGYQETQYF	TGTGCCAGCAGCTTTGCGGGGTACCAAGAGACCCAGTACTTC
TRBV18	-	-	TRBJ1-5	CASSPQGLSNQPQHF	TGTGCCAGCTCACCTCAGGGTCTCTCCAATCAGCCCCAGCATTTT
TRBV7-3	-	-	TRBJ1-1	CASSLQRNTEAFF	TGTGCCAGCAGTCTTCAGCGGAACACTGAAGCTTTCTTT
TRBV12-3/TRBV12-4	-	TRBD1	TRBJ1-5	CASSRQGAEPQHF	TGTGCCAGCAGTCGTCAGGGGGCAGAGCCCCAGCATTTT
TRBV6-5	-	-	TRBJ2-2	CASSRQYARTGELFF	TGTGCCAGCAGCCGACAGTACGCTCGCACCGGGGAGCTGTTTTTT
TRBV19	-	-	TRBJ2-3	CASSNQQLTDTQYF	TGTGCCAGTAGTAATCAACAGCTCACAGATACGCAGTATTTT
TRBV12-3/TRBV12-4	-	TRBD1	TRBJ2-5	CASSGTGSTQYF	TGTGCCAGCTCCGGGACAGGGTCGACCCAGTACTTC
TRBV12-3/TRBV12-4	-	-	TRBJ1-2	CASSLLQGDGYTF	TGTGCCAGCAGTTTACTACAGGGAGATGGCTACACCTTC
TRBV6-5	-	TRBD1	TRBJ1-5	CASSLQGTHQPQHF	TGTGCCAGCAGTCTACAGGGGACGCATCAGCCCCAGCATTTT
TRBV6-5	-	TRBD1	TRBJ2-7	CASARDSYYEQYF	TGTGCCAGCGCCCGGGACAGCTACTACGAGCAGTACTTC
TRBV4-3	-	-	TRBJ1-3	CASSQDRTGAGNTIYF	TGCGCCAGCAGCCAAGATCGCACGGGGGCTGGAAACACCATATATTTT
TRBV19	-	-	TRBJ1-2	CASSAGRLYGYTF	TGTGCCAGTAGTGCGGGACGGCTCTATGGCTACACCTTC
TRBV18	-	TRBD2	TRBJ2-7	CASSPGGSTYEQYF	TGTGCCAGCTCACCGGGCGGGAGTACCTACGAGCAGTACTTC
TRBV9	-	TRBD2	TRBJ2-3	CASSVDAGVTDTQYF	TGTGCCAGCAGCGTAGATGCGGGGGTGACAGATACGCAGTATTTT
TRBV3-1/TRBV3-2	few	-	TRBJ1-5	CASSRQANNQPQHF	TGTGCCAGCAGCAGACAGGCGAACAATCAGCCCCAGCATTTT
TRBV21-1	-	-	TRBJ1-2	CASSKVRPDGYTF	TGTGCCAGCAGCAAAGTCCGTCCGGATGGCTACACCTTC
TRBV7-2	few	-	TRBJ1-2	CASSLGRSYGYTF	TGTGCCAGCAGCTTGGGCAGATCATATGGCTACACCTTC
TRBV2	once	-	TRBJ2-1	CASSQRGYEQFF	TGTGCCAGCAGTCAGAGGGGGTATGAGCAGTTCTTC
TRBV5-1	-	TRBD2	TRBJ2-6	CASSRPGGLGANVLTF	TGCGCCAGCAGCCGCCCCGGGGGGTTAGGGGCCAACGTCCTGACTTTC
TRBV19	-	-	TRBJ2-3	CASRPPGGRTDTQYF	TGTGCCAGTAGGCCCCCGGGGGGCAGAACAGATACGCAGTATTTT
TRBV6-5	-	TRBD1	TRBJ1-1	CASSSHRGGTEAFF	TGTGCCAGCAGCTCCCACAGGGGTGGCACTGAAGCTTTCTTT
TRBV13	-	TRBD2	TRBJ2-5	CASSRGLAATQETQYF	TGTGCCAGCAGTCGCGGACTAGCGGCCACTCAAGAGACCCAGTACTTC
TRBV10-3	-	TRBD1	TRBJ1-4	CAISESTGGSEKLFF	TGTGCCATCAGTGAGTCAACAGGGGGTAGCGAAAAACTGTTTTTT
TRBV6-5	-	-	TRBJ2-7	CASSHLRDTSYEQYF	TGTGCCAGCAGCCACCTCCGGGACACCTCTTACGAGCAGTACTTC
TRBV11-2	-	TRBD1	TRBJ1-1	CASSLDQGARIEAFF	TGTGCCAGCAGCTTAGATCAGGGGGCGCGTATTGAAGCTTTCTTT
TRBV24-1	-	TRBD1	TRBJ2-1	CATATGQANYNEQFF	TGTGCCACCGCAACGGGACAGGCAAACTACAATGAGCAGTTCTTC
TRBV4-2	-	-	TRBJ2-4	CASSQEMGGDIQYF	TGTGCCAGCAGCCAAGAGATGGGGGGAGACATTCAGTACTTC
TRBV7-2	-	TRBD1	TRBJ2-7	CASSSGQGLLGEQYF	TGTGCCAGCAGCTCAGGACAGGGCCTCCTTGGGGAGCAGTACTTC
TRBV5-1	-	-	TRBJ2-1	CASSEQGPIRNEQFF	TGCGCCAGCAGCGAACAGGGCCCAATACGCAATGAGCAGTTCTTC
TRBV7-6	-	TRBD2	TRBJ2-3	CASSLLPAGGTYTQYF	TGTGCCAGCAGCCTTCTTCCAGCGGGGGGCACATATACGCAGTATTTT
TRBV11-3	-	TRBD1	TRBJ1-3	CASSLGSVDRGAGNTIYF	TGTGCCAGCAGCTTAGGCTCCGTAGACAGGGGCGCTGGAAACACCATATATTTT
TRBV7-2	-	-	TRBJ2-1	CASSFPLGGDSYNEQFF	TGTGCCAGCAGCTTCCCCCTAGGGGGGGACTCCTACAATGAGCAGTTCTTC
TRBV18	-	-	TRBJ2-3	CASSPLEGDTQYF	TGTGCCAGCTCACCGCTCGAGGGTGATACGCAGTATTTT
TRBV7-8	-	TRBD2	TRBJ2-7	CASSVTSGGPYEQYF	TGTGCCAGCAGCGTGACTAGCGGGGGCCCCTACGAGCAGTACTTC
TRBV30	-	TRBD1	TRBJ1-6	CAWSTGALYNSPLHF	TGTGCCTGGAGTACAGGGGCGCTTTATAATTCACCCCTCCACTTT
TRBV6-2/TRBV6-3	few	-	TRBJ2-7	CASSQTPDSTYEQYF	TGTGCCAGCAGTCAAACACCGGACAGTACCTACGAGCAGTACTTC
TRBV2	-	-	TRBJ1-2	CASTAGRGYTF	TGTGCCAGCACAGCAGGGAGGGGCTACACCTTC